This T cell receptor (beta chain) comes out of a study of cytomegalovirus exposure and HLA in healthy donors. Points from the study as a whole: Certain sequence variants were highly shared and formed a cluster, and this cluster was likely a sequencing artifact. Cytomegalovirus-associated status was assigned to 164 TCR beta chains. From TCR beta sequences, most subjects' HLA-A and HLA-B alleles were reportedly predicted accurately.

Germline values: CDR1 SGDLS, CDR2 YYNGEE. The CDR3 length is 13 residues. V was pared by 2 bases and J by 2 bases, with 6 bases between. For this clone: Its target is unknown.

Both 60 Vbeta primers and 13 Jbeta primers went into the PCR. Measured with immunoSEQ multiplex PCR; TCRdb has only the in-frame clones, and not every one. The sample holds about 190,000 clones, roughly 81% seen once. The V call is TRBV9, the J call TRBJ2-3; D remains ambiguous. This TCR derives from a woman aged 25-40 years in good health and CMV-seropositive. The sequenced sample was PBMCs. This chain's CDR3 is CASSVEPTDTQYF. CDR3 nucleotides: TGTGCCAGCAGCGTGGAGCCCACAGATACGCAGTATTTT.